The 21 T cell receptor beta chains below come from one sample, sequenced in a study of T cell responses to AZD1222 COVID-19 vaccine. Sequenced by immunoSEQ multiplex PCR; TCRdb stores in-frame clones only, minus some. The sample consists of 130,000 to 150,000 clones, about 89% of them appearing once. The sequenced sample was peripheral blood, obtained on day 0 of AZD1222 vaccination. The origin of the receptors is an adult in good health.

The chain combines TRBV28 with TRBJ2-6, with 7 bases fitting TRBD1. The CDR3 is made up of 16 amino acids. The V gene's germline CDR1 is MDHEN and CDR2 SYDVKM. The trim removed 9 bases at V and 0 bases at J, leaving 8 bases unmatched. DNA for the CDR3: TGTGCCAGGAATGGGACAGACCCCTCTGGGGCCAACGTCCTGACTTTC. Amino acid sequence: CARNGTDPSGANVLTF.

This rearrangement joins TRBV11-3 to TRBJ1-2; perhaps TRBD1 as D (5 bases). The CDR3 totals 12 residues. V was pared by 1 base and J by 6 bases, with 6 bases between. Germline V gene lookup returns CDR1 SGHNT and CDR2 YENEEA. CDR3 amino acids: CASSLGGNGYTF. For the CDR3, the DNA is TGTGCCAGCAGCTTAGGGGGGAATGGCTACACCTTC.

J is TRBJ1-1 and V is TRBV3-1 (or the pseudogene TRBV3-2); 7 bases match TRBD1. This CDR3 region has 17 residues. J gave up 1 base and V 0 bases, and 8 bases lay outside the gene matches. Germline V lookup: CDR1 LGHDT, CDR2 YNNKEL (reference sequence). Written as DNA, the CDR3 is TGTGCCAGCAGCCAAGATCCGAGACAGGGAACGAACACTGAAGCTTTCTTT. It yields the protein CASSQDPRQGTNTEAFF.

The chain recombines TRBV7-2 with TRBJ2-7; TRBD2 is a possible D gene (5 bases). The CDR3 has 12 residues. Germline CDR1 and CDR2: SGHTA and FQGNSA. V lost 3 bases and J lost 8, with 11 bases in between. The CDR3 loop is CASSLGARQQYF. The CDR3 DNA is TGTGCCAGCAGCTTGGGAGCCAGGCAGCAGTACTTC.

CDR3 nucleotide sequence: TGTGCCAGCTCACCTTATGGACCGCTAGCCTATGGCTACACCTTC. The encoded protein is CASSPYGPLAYGYTF. The V and J genes are TRBV18 and TRBJ1-2, with D uncertain. This CDR3 has 15 residues. V gave up 3 bases and J gave up 4 bases, with 15 bases separating them. From germline, CDR1 is KGHSH and CDR2 LQKENI.

The rearrangement uses TRBV18 and TRBJ1-6; D may be TRBD1 (6 bases). V gave up 4 bases and J gave up 4 bases, with 8 bases separating them. The CDR3 is 14 residues long. Per the germline V gene, CDR1 is KGHSH and CDR2 is LQKENI. The CDR3, as DNA: TGTGCCAGCTCACAGGGGGATTATAATTCACCCCTCCACTTT. This translates into CASSQGDYNSPLHF.

The genes are TRBV10-2 and TRBJ2-1; D remains unclear. This CDR3 has 12 residues. The germline V and J ends were trimmed by 8 bases and 3 bases, with 8 bases remaining between them. The V gene's germline CDR1 is WSHSY and CDR2 SAAADI. CDR3 protein: CASGVHYNEQFF. CDR3 in DNA: TGCGCCAGCGGCGTGCACTACAATGAGCAGTTCTTC.

This chain connects TRBV2 to TRBJ2-2; D gene uncertain. Between the trimmed V and J ends, which lost 6 bases and 5 bases, there was a span of 13 bases. Per the germline V gene, CDR1 is SNHLY and CDR2 is FYNNEI. This CDR3 contains 14 residues. The CDR3 DNA is TGTGCCAGCAGACCGGGCCCTGGGACCGGGGAGCTGTTTTTT. It yields the protein CASRPGPGTGELFF.

V gene TRBV19 combines with J gene TRBJ1-2; the match to TRBD1 covers 7 bases. CDR1 and CDR2 from the germline V gene are LNHDA and SQIVND (reference sequence). V was pared by 2 bases and J by 1 base, with 1 base of the junction left unmatched. CDR3 length: 14 residues. The CDR3: CASSIRDSNYGYTF. CDR3 sequence (DNA): TGTGCCAGTAGTATACGGGACAGTAACTATGGCTACACCTTC.

The rearrangement links TRBV5-1 to TRBJ2-7; 8 nucleotides match TRBD1. The V and J ends lost 4 bases and 1 base, in that order; junction bases with no gene match: 7. The germline CDR1 and CDR2 sequences are SGHRS and YFSETQ. The CDR3 loop spans 15 amino acids. The CDR3 protein is CASSEQGAFSYEQYF. CDR3 in DNA: TGCGCCAGCAGCGAGCAGGGGGCTTTTTCCTACGAGCAGTACTTC.

The chain employs TRBV6-6 and TRBJ1-5; no clear D gene. V was clipped by 9 bases and J by 1 base, with 13 bases between them. Germline-derived CDR1 and CDR2 are MNHNY and SVGAGI (reference sequence). The CDR3 runs to 14 residues. CDR3 loop: CASSGQGSNQPQHF. DNA for the CDR3: TGTGCCAGTAGCGGTCAAGGAAGCAATCAGCCCCAGCATTTT.

The gene calls are TRBV29-1 and TRBJ2-4; no definite D call. Germline CDR1 is SQVTM and CDR2 is ANQGSEA. V was trimmed by 2 bases and J by 0 bases, leaving 5 bases between them. This CDR3 contains 13 residues. CDR3 sequence: CSVEPIAKNIQYF. CDR3 DNA sequence: TGCAGCGTTGAACCCATAGCCAAAAACATTCAGTACTTC.

V usage is TRBV6-5 and J usage is TRBJ2-7, with 8 bases aligning to TRBD2. This CDR3 region has 15 residues. The V and J ends lost 1 base and 6 bases, in that order; junction bases with no gene match: 8. Germline CDR1 is MNHEY and CDR2 is SVGAGI. The CDR3 sequence: CASSYLGLVFSEQYF. In DNA, the CDR3 is TGTGCCAGCAGTTACTTGGGACTAGTGTTTAGCGAGCAGTACTTC.

The gene calls are TRBV28 and TRBJ1-2; 8 bases line up with TRBD1. Germline V gene lookup returns CDR1 MDHEN and CDR2 SYDVKM. With 4 bases clipped from V and 8 bases from J, the junction kept 12 bases outside the gene matches. There are 15 residues in the CDR3. The CDR3: CASSSTSRGRGGYTF. CDR3 nucleotides: TGTGCCAGCAGTTCAACCTCCAGGGGGCGGGGAGGCTACACCTTC.

The gene calls are TRBV9 and TRBJ1-6; 10 bases map to TRBD1. V shed 0 bases, J shed 9 bases, and the junction held 3 bases outside the gene matches. Germline V lookup: CDR1 SGDLS, CDR2 YYNGEE. The CDR3 extends over 15 amino acids. CDR3 in amino acids: CASSVGGTGVSPLHF. The CDR3 DNA reads TGTGCCAGCAGCGTAGGGGGGACAGGGGTTTCACCCCTCCACTTT.

The chain has TRBV7-2 and TRBJ1-1; 10 bases are a match to TRBD1. The CDR3 has 19 amino acids. Per the germline V gene, CDR1 is SGHTA and CDR2 is FQGNSA. J was trimmed by 3 bases and V by 4 bases; bases with no gene match: 17. CDR3 region: CASSSSGTGEFTRHTEAFF. The CDR3 DNA follows: TGTGCCAGCAGCTCCTCCGGGACAGGGGAATTTACAAGACACACTGAAGCTTTCTTT. The full variable domain, with the rest looked up from reference TRBV7-2 and TRBJ1-1, is GAGVSQSPSNKVTEKGKDVELRCDPISGHTALYWYRQSLGQGLEFLIYFQGNSAPDKSGLPSDRFSAERTGGSVSTLTIQRTQQEDSAVYLCASSSSGTGEFTRHTEAFFGQGTRLTVV.

The chain carries TRBV25-1 and TRBJ2-3; 8 bases agree with TRBD2. From germline, CDR1 is MGHDK and CDR2 SYGVNS. CDR3 size: 14 residues. V trimming: 6 bases; J trimming: 6 bases; junction bases outside the gene matches: 8. CDR3 sequence reads: CASSGTSFSDTQYF. The DNA for the CDR3 is TGTGCCAGCAGCGGGACTAGTTTTTCGGATACGCAGTATTTT.

This clone occurred once. The chain couples TRBV7-9 to TRBJ2-3; D is unresolved. Between the trimmed V and J ends, which lost 5 bases and 4 bases, there was a span of 7 bases. Per the germline V gene, CDR1 is SEHNR and CDR2 is FQNEAQ (reference sequence). The CDR3 sequence is 12 residues long. The CDR3: CASSPLSDTQYF. CDR3 bases: TGTGCCAGCAGCCCACTGTCAGATACGCAGTATTTT.

This sequence joins TRBV10-2 and TRBJ2-3, with 11 bases fitting TRBD2. This CDR3 spans 16 amino acids. Germline V lookup: CDR1 WSHSY, CDR2 SAAADI. The V and J ends lost 5 bases and 2 bases, in that order; junction bases with no gene match: 6. Here the CDR3 reads CASSTGLAATTDTQYF. The CDR3 nucleotides read TGCGCCAGCAGTACGGGACTAGCGGCCACCACAGATACGCAGTATTTT.

This sequence joins TRBV4-1 and TRBJ1-2, with 8 bases identical to TRBD1. Germline V gene data show CDR1 as MGHRA and CDR2 as YSYEKL. CDR3 size: 15 residues. V shed 1 base, J shed 5 bases, and the junction held 6 bases outside the gene matches. The CDR3 is CASSQVGTGGYGYTF. CDR3 DNA: TGCGCCAGCAGCCAAGTAGGAACAGGGGGATATGGCTACACCTTC.

The chain employs TRBV11-2 and TRBJ1-5; 11 bases are a match to TRBD1. Trimming took 4 bases from V and 6 from J; bases not matched to a gene: 5. Per germline, CDR1 SGHAT and CDR2 FQNNGV. The CDR3 runs 15 residues. The CDR3 protein is CASSSRTGGGQPQHF. The CDR3 DNA follows: TGTGCCAGCAGCTCCCGGACAGGGGGCGGTCAGCCCCAGCATTTT.